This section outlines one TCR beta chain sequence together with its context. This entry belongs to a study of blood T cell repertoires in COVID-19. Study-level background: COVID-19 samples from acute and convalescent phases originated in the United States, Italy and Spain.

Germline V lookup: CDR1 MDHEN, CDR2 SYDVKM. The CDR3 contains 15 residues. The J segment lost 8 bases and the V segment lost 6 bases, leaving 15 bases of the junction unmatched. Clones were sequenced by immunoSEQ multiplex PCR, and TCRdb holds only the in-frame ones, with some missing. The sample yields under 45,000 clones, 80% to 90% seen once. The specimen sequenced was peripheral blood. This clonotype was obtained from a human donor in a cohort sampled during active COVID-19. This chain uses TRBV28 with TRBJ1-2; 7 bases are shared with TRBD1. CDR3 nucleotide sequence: TGTGCCAGCAGCCTAACGCTCCAGGGGGTGTCGGGCTACACCTTC. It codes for CASSLTLQGVSGYTF.